Shown below are 25 T cell receptor beta chains from a single sample sequenced in a study of vaccination and CD4 T cells after COVID-19. Their target antigens are unknown. The treatment was: roughly nine-day PBMC culture with coronavirus spike peptide pools or control peptides (ViraFEST assay). The Oncomine TCR Beta short-read assay was what sequenced the DNA obtained from cultured CD4+ T cells. TCRdb recomputed calls from the PCR reads with MiXCR, one row per CDR3 protein. The data show tens of thousands of distinct CDR3 sequences, 43% seen once. Sample: CD4+ T cells from blood, cultured in vitro, taken after SARS-CoV-2 vaccination. These receptors came from a human donor who had recovered from COVID-19.

The genes are TRBV5-6 and TRBJ2-1; D is ambiguous. Germline CDR1 and CDR2: SGHDT and YYEEEE. The germline V and J ends were trimmed by 4 bases and 4 bases, with 6 bases remaining between them. The CDR3 has 12 amino acids. The CDR3 DNA reads TGTGCCAGCAGCGCGAGTTACAATGAGCAGTTCTTC. Translation gives CASSASYNEQFF.

V is TRBV6-1 and J is TRBJ2-4, with D uncertain. Per the germline V gene, CDR1 is MNHNS and CDR2 is SASEGT. With 7 bases removed from V and 8 bases from J, the gap between germline ends came to 18 bases. The CDR3 is 14 amino acids. Written as DNA, the CDR3 is TGTGCCAGCACCGATAAGACGGCTGGGGACATTCAGTACTTC. Its translation: CASTDKTAGDIQYF.

The chain uses TRBV29-1 and TRBJ2-7, with 7 nucleotides matching TRBD1. The germline V gene encodes CDR1 SQVTM and CDR2 ANQGSEA. Trimming took 4 bases from V and 2 from J; bases not matched to a gene: 11. CDR3 length: 15 residues. In nucleotides, the CDR3 is TGCAGCGTTGGGCTAGGGACAGTATCTACCTACGAGCAGTACTTC. The encoded protein is CSVGLGTVSTYEQYF.

The rearrangement joins TRBV7-2 to TRBJ2-1; D is unresolved. Trimming shortened V by 5 bases and J by 10 bases, and 6 bases separated the two germline ends. Germline CDR1 and CDR2: SGHTA and FQGNSA. This CDR3 spans 10 amino acids. The CDR3 DNA is TGTGCCAGCAGCCATGGAGAGCAGTTCTTC. It is translated as CASSHGEQFF.

The V and J genes are TRBV29-1 and TRBJ1-2; no reliable D call. The CDR3 is 13 residues long. Germline V gene sequence: CDR1 SQVTM, CDR2 ANQGSEA. V lost 7 bases, J lost 7 bases, and 19 bases lay in between. Written as DNA, the CDR3 is TGCAGCGGGACGAGATTGGCGGGAGGTGGCTACACCTTC. Amino acid sequence: CSGTRLAGGGYTF.

The gene calls are TRBV4-1 and TRBJ1-5, with 8 bases that match TRBD1. With V trimmed by 0 bases and J by 7 bases, 14 bases remained unmatched. In germline, CDR1 is MGHRA, CDR2 YSYEKL. This CDR3 spans 18 amino acids. CDR3 in DNA: TGCGCCAGCAGCCAAGAGGGCAGGGGGCGCAGTAAGGGACAGCCCCAGCATTTT. The encoded protein is CASSQEGRGRSKGQPQHF.

This clonotype was detected only a few times. This chain joins TRBV7-2 and TRBJ2-5; 13 bases are shared with TRBD2. The V and J ends lost 3 bases and 5 bases, in that order; junction bases with no gene match: 12. The CDR3 is 18 amino acids. Germline V gene data show CDR1 as SGHTA and CDR2 as FQGNSA. The CDR3 nucleotides read TGTGCCAGCAGCTTGGTCCTACTAGCGGGAGGGCTAGGGGAGACCCAGTACTTC. This sequence encodes CASSLVLLAGGLGETQYF.

In this sample, this clonotype turned up a few times. The CDR3 loop is CSARAGDQGETQYF. CDR3 in DNA: TGCAGTGCTAGAGCCGGGGATCAGGGGGAGACCCAGTACTTC. This chain joins TRBV20-1 and TRBJ2-5; D possibly corresponds to TRBD1 (6 bases). CDR3 length equals 14 residues. Trimming took 1 base from V and 5 from J, leaving 14 bases between them. Germline V gene data show CDR1 as DFQATT and CDR2 as SNEGSKA (reference sequence).

The chain employs TRBV19 and TRBJ1-2; D uncertain. V was trimmed by 3 bases and J by 4 bases, leaving 21 bases between them. CDR3 size: 17 residues. Germline-derived CDR1 and CDR2 are LNHDA and SQIVND (reference sequence). The CDR3 nucleotides read TGTGCCAGTAGTATTGGAGGTGTGAATTCCCTCAGCTATGGCTACACCTTC. Translated: CASSIGGVNSLSYGYTF.

The rearrangement links TRBV7-9 to TRBJ2-1, with a tentative D call TRBD2 (6 bases). Per the germline V gene, CDR1 is SEHNR and CDR2 is FQNEAQ (reference sequence). The CDR3 runs to 14 residues. Trimming took off 5 bases at V and 4 bases at J, with 12 bases between the two ends. The chain's CDR3 is CASSPDRGYNEQFF. The DNA of the CDR3 is TGTGCCAGCAGCCCAGATCGGGGGTACAATGAGCAGTTCTTC.

This sequence joins TRBV28 and TRBJ1-2; D gene unclear. The length of the CDR3 is 18 residues. Deletions cut 7 bases from V and 3 bases from J, with 27 bases between. The germline V gene has CDR1 MDHEN and CDR2 SYDVKM. In DNA form, the CDR3 reads TGTGCCAGCACCAAGCGGCGGCAGGTAGTCGGAGGTTACTATGGCTACACCTTC. Protein: CASTKRRQVVGGYYGYTF.

The rearrangement links TRBV6-5 to TRBJ1-1; TRBD1 matches at 8 bases. CDR3 size: 14 residues. CDR1 and CDR2 from the germline V gene are MNHEY and SVGAGI. Trimming at V came to 4 bases and at J to 2 bases, leaving 3 bases not matched to a gene. This CDR3 reads CASSSQGVNTEAFF. In nucleotides, the CDR3 is TGTGCCAGCAGTTCACAGGGGGTTAACACTGAAGCTTTCTTT.

The chain recombines TRBV7-6 with TRBJ2-6; D not resolved. Germline V gene sequence: CDR1 SGHVS, CDR2 FNYEAQ. V was pared by 2 bases and J by 0 bases, with 2 bases between. The CDR3 contains 14 residues. The CDR3 DNA reads TGTGCCAGCAGCTTAAGCTCTGGGGCCAACGTCCTGACTTTC. It codes for CASSLSSGANVLTF.

CDR3 nucleotide sequence: TGTGCCAGCAGCCCTACTATGCAGGTCTTGGTCACTGAAGCTTTCTTT. Translation gives CASSPTMQVLVTEAFF. This chain uses TRBV7-9 with TRBJ1-1; D gene unclear. This CDR3 region has 16 residues. V was cut by 5 bases and J by 4 bases, with 20 bases left in between. The germline CDR1 and CDR2 sequences are SEHNR and FQNEAQ (reference sequence).

This clonotype was seen only a few times. J is TRBJ1-1 and V is TRBV7-9; TRBD1 matches at 7 bases. This CDR3 has 13 amino acids. J gave up 4 bases and V 2 bases, and 1 base lay outside the gene matches. Germline values: CDR1 SEHNR, CDR2 FQNEAQ (reference sequence). As DNA, the CDR3 is TGTGCCAGCAGCTTATCAGGGGGCACTGAAGCTTTCTTT. It encodes CASSLSGGTEAFF.

This clonotype was picked up a small number of times. CDR3 DNA: TGTGCCAGCAGCCAAGGACAGGGAATATCTGGAAACACCATATATTTT. Its protein is CASSQGQGISGNTIYF. V and J are TRBV7-2 and TRBJ1-3; 8 bases align to TRBD1. This CDR3 contains 16 residues. The germline V gene encodes CDR1 SGHTA and CDR2 FQGNSA. Germline trimming cut 5 bases from V and 1 base from J; bases unmatched to any gene: 7.

V gene TRBV10-3 combines with J gene TRBJ1-5; tentative D call: TRBD1 (6 bases). From germline, CDR1 is ENHRY and CDR2 SYGVKD. The CDR3 sequence is 14 residues long. The V and J ends lost 6 bases and 3 bases respectively, with 12 bases between them. DNA for the CDR3: TGTGCCATCAGGGGGGGCGGAGACAATCAGCCCCAGCATTTT. Amino acids: CAIRGGGDNQPQHF.

This clonotype was counted between two and nine times. The chain carries TRBV19 and TRBJ1-2; D unresolved. Germline lookup yields CDR1 LNHDA and CDR2 SQIVND (reference sequence). V lost 3 bases and J 0 bases, leaving 20 bases between the germline ends. This CDR3 region has 18 residues. The CDR3 coding sequence is TGTGCCAGTAGTATCCACGGCATCCCAGGATCTACTAACTATGGCTACACCTTC. This encodes CASSIHGIPGSTNYGYTF. The full variable domain, in which reference TRBV19 and TRBJ1-2 provide the parts outside the CDR3, is DGGITQSPKYLFRKEGQNVTLSCEQNLNHDAMYWYRQDPGQGLRLIYYSQIVNDFQKGDIAEGYSVSREKKESFPLTVTSAQKNPTAFYLCASSIHGIPGSTNYGYTFGSGTRLTVV.

The CDR3 region is CASSAGLTRREQYF. In DNA form, the CDR3 reads TGTGCCAGCAGTGCCGGACTCACTCGGCGCGAGCAGTACTTC. V gene TRBV6-1 combines with J gene TRBJ2-7, with D possibly matching TRBD2 (5 bases). The V end was cut by 4 bases, the J end by 6 bases, with 16 bases between. There are 14 residues in the CDR3. The germline V gene encodes CDR1 MNHNS and CDR2 SASEGT.

This clonotype appeared a few times. This chain joins TRBV7-2 and TRBJ1-2, with a weak D call TRBD1 (5 bases). V was cut by 5 bases and J by 8 bases, with 21 bases left in between. Germline CDR1 SGHTA, CDR2 FQGNSA. The CDR3 has 15 residues. CDR3: CASSLRGEGFEGYTF. CDR3 in DNA: TGTGCCAGCAGCCTCCGGGGCGAGGGTTTTGAAGGCTACACCTTC.

The rearrangement joins TRBV27 to TRBJ1-2; the match to TRBD1 covers 7 bases. The CDR3 is 16 amino acids. CDR1 is MNHEY and CDR2 is SMNVEV in the germline V gene (reference sequence). V dropped 6 bases and J dropped 2; count of bases not matched to a gene: 12. The CDR3 coding sequence is TGTGCCAGCAGAAAATCAGAACAGGGGTCCAACTATGGCTACACCTTC. Amino acid sequence: CASRKSEQGSNYGYTF.

The chain links TRBV11-3 to TRBJ2-3; the D is unclear. Germline V CDR1 and CDR2: SGHNT, YENEEA. This CDR3 is 16 amino acids long. The germline V and J ends were trimmed by 0 bases and 2 bases, with 12 bases remaining between them. CDR3 DNA: TGTGCCAGCAGCTTAGATTTTCTGCAACCCACAGATACGCAGTATTTT. This translates into CASSLDFLQPTDTQYF. Looking up the rest from reference TRBV11-3 and TRBJ2-3 gives the full variable domain: EAGVVQSPRYKIIEKKQPVAFWCNPISGHNTLYWYLQNLGQGPELLIRYENEEAVDDSQLPKDRFSAERLKGVDSTLKIQPAELGDSAVYLCASSLDFLQPTDTQYFGPGTRLTVL.

This clonotype was counted a few times. The chain carries TRBV7-9 and TRBJ1-5; D is unresolved. From germline, CDR1 is SEHNR and CDR2 FQNEAQ (reference sequence). The CDR3 length is 13 residues. V was cut by 4 bases and J by 0 bases, with 4 bases left in between. Written as DNA, the CDR3 is TGTGCCAGCAGCTCTAATAGCAATCAGCCCCAGCATTTT. Encoded protein: CASSSNSNQPQHF.

J is TRBJ2-7 and V is TRBV19; TRBD1 aligns across 7 bases. This CDR3 comprises 16 residues. The V and J ends lost 5 bases and 2 bases, in that order; junction bases with no gene match: 12. Germline values: CDR1 LNHDA, CDR2 SQIVND (reference sequence). CDR3 sequence reads: CASSAPGGSRTYEQYF. CDR3 in DNA: TGTGCCAGTAGTGCCCCAGGGGGAAGTAGGACCTACGAGCAGTACTTC.

About this clonotype itself: At one end, the junction sequence differs from germline, possibly due to a read error. The rearrangement uses TRBV6-2 or TRBV6-3 and TRBJ2-7; D is ambiguous. Germline V gene data show CDR1 as MNHEY and CDR2 as SVGEGT. The CDR3 is made up of 13 amino acids. DNA for the CDR3: TGTGCAAGCACATCGGCAGCTACTTACGAGCAGTACTTC. It yields the protein CASTSAATYEQYF.